This T cell receptor (beta chain) is drawn from a study of CD8+ T cells in alopecia areata. In this sample, this clone turned up a few times. What it recognizes is unknown. Other DNA sequences in this specimen translate into the identical CDR3. CDR1 and CDR2 (germline): SQVTM, ANQGSEA. The CDR3 has 11 amino acids. V was pared by 2 bases and J by 1 base, with 2 bases between. Treatment defined: oral pan-JAK inhibitor, 5-10 mg twice daily. From PBMCs, CD4+ and CD8+ T cells were sorted. TCR sequencing used cDNA made by reverse transcription of extracted RNA. Produced via immunoSEQ multiplex PCR; TCRdb's table is partial and in-frame only. The data show 110,000 or so clones, roughly 50% seen once. Study-wide findings and caveats: Affected lesional scalp, above all in alopecia totalis/universalis, was more clonal than normal scalp. The treated group had a single nonresponder, limiting CD8+ expansion-response conclusions.

The material was CD8+ T cells sorted from blood, obtained at week 4, from a patient treated with tofacitinib. This chain uses TRBV29-1 with TRBJ1-1; D not certain. The clonotype was recovered from a human donor with alopecia areata. CDR3: CSVEKNTEAFF. In DNA form, the CDR3 reads TGCAGCGTTGAAAAGAACACTGAAGCTTTCTTT. Supplemented by reference TRBV29-1 and TRBJ1-1, the full variable domain reads SAVISQKPSRDICQRGTSLTIQCQVDSQVTMMFWYRQQPGQSLTLIATANQGSEATYESGFVIDKFPISRPNLTFSTLTVSNMSPEDSSIYLCSVEKNTEAFFGQGTRLTVV.